This T cell receptor (beta chain) was retrieved from a study of T cells expressing NK-cell markers. Study-wide background: Sorted CD3+CD56+NKG2C+, CD3+CD56+NKG2C- and CD3+CD56-NKG2C+ T cells supplied TCR beta repertoires.

Libraries used 5'RACE template switching adding universal primer site and UMIs. TCRdb reprocessed the 5' RACE reads; each CDR3 protein has one entry and no DNA is given. The specimen's table records 400,000 to 550,000 distinct CDR3 sequences. CDR1 and CDR2 (germline): SGHVS, FQNEAQ. The CDR3 consists of 15 residues. The source is a woman between 18 and 69 years old in good health. Material for sequencing was blood T cells: a sorted CD56 or NKG2C T cell subset, CD4+ or CD8+ T cells, or bulk PBMC T cells (not recorded which). The chain joins TRBV7-8 to TRBJ1-1. The chain's CDR3 is CASSLGGGVGTEAFF.